The 26 T cell receptor beta chains listed next were all sequenced from one sample in a study of blood T cell repertoires in COVID-19. Using immunoSEQ multiplex PCR, the repertoire was profiled, and TCRdb retains in-frame clones only, with some absent. The sample consists of roughly 82,000 clones, more than 75% of them appearing once. Material for sequencing was peripheral blood. These receptors all stem from a man aged 60 to 75 with acute or convalescent COVID-19.

The CDR3 nucleotides read TGTGCCACCGGGACAGGGGGTGGGACCGGGGAGCTGTTTTTT. This codes for CATGTGGGTGELFF. J is TRBJ2-2 and V is TRBV19, with TRBD1 matching 11 bases. CDR1 is LNHDA, CDR2 SQIVND, per germline (reference sequence). The V segment lost 10 bases and the J segment 5 bases; nucleotides outside the gene matches: 6. The CDR3 is 14 residues long.

The rearrangement uses TRBV5-1 and TRBJ2-4; D is unresolved. Deletions cut 0 bases from V and 1 base from J, with 17 bases between. Germline-derived CDR1 and CDR2 are SGHRS and YFSETQ. This CDR3 has 18 amino acids. DNA of the CDR3: TGCGCCAGCAGCTTGGCTCAGGCTTCGATTGGGGCCAAAAACATTCAGTACTTC. This translates into CASSLAQASIGAKNIQYF.

This clone was observed a few times. In DNA form, the CDR3 reads TGTGCCAGCAGCCCCTCTAGCGGGGGTAACACCGGGGAGCTGTTTTTT. This encodes CASSPSSGGNTGELFF. V usage is TRBV7-9 and J usage is TRBJ2-2, with 10 bases aligning to TRBD2. The CDR3 has 16 amino acids. Germline V gene lookup returns CDR1 SEHNR and CDR2 FQNEAQ (reference sequence). V shed 5 bases and J 2 bases; nucleotides not matched to a gene: 5.

The chain employs TRBV30 and TRBJ2-3; a weak D match, TRBD1 (5 bases). The germline V and J ends were trimmed by 1 base and 6 bases, with 8 bases remaining between them. CDR3 size: 12 residues. Germline loops: CDR1 GTSNPN, CDR2 SVGIG (reference sequence). CDR3 amino acids: CAWSGQRDTQYF. The CDR3, as DNA: TGTGCCTGGAGTGGACAGAGGGATACGCAGTATTTT.

The DNA of the CDR3 is TGTGCCAGCAGCTCCTACTTCTATGGCTACACCTTC. It encodes CASSSYFYGYTF. The rearrangement links TRBV5-6 to TRBJ1-2; D not certain. Germline V gives CDR1 SGHDT, CDR2 YYEEEE. This CDR3 contains 12 residues. Trimming stripped 3 bases from V and 4 bases from J, with 7 bases between.

The rearrangement links TRBV5-1 to TRBJ1-1, with TRBD1 matching 7 bases. This CDR3 contains 14 residues. Per germline, CDR1 SGHRS and CDR2 YFSETQ. Trimming at V came to 4 bases and at J to 5 bases, leaving 8 bases not matched to a gene. CDR3 bases: TGCGCCAGCAGCATTACAGGGGAATGGACTGAAGCTTTCTTT. It specifies CASSITGEWTEAFF. The complete variable domain, with remaining parts taken from reference TRBV5-1 and TRBJ1-1, reads KAGVTQTPRYLIKTRGQQVTLSCSPISGHRSVSWYQQTPGQGLQFLFEYFSETQRNKGNFPGRFSGRQFSNSRSEMNVSTLELGDSALYLCASSITGEWTEAFFGQGTRLTVV.

The CDR3 nucleotides read TGTGCCAGCAGCTTCAACAGCAATGAGCAGTTCTTC. Amino acid sequence: CASSFNSNEQFF. V usage is TRBV7-2 and J usage is TRBJ2-1; unclear D gene. CDR3 size: 12 residues. Trimming pared 3 bases from V and 6 bases from J, leaving 6 bases between. The V gene's germline CDR1 is SGHTA and CDR2 FQGNSA.

The chain uses TRBV7-3 and TRBJ1-1; 7 bases align to TRBD1. The CDR3 has 13 amino acids. Germline V lookup: CDR1 SGHTA, CDR2 FQGTGA. Trimming removed 6 bases from V and 0 bases from J; junction bases left unmatched: 1. CDR3 amino acids: CASRRGLNTEAFF. In DNA form, the CDR3 reads TGTGCCAGCAGGAGGGGGCTGAACACTGAAGCTTTCTTT.

This chain joins TRBV28 and TRBJ2-1; TRBD2 might be the D (6 bases). Germline V gene data show CDR1 as MDHEN and CDR2 as SYDVKM. The V and J ends lost 10 bases and 9 bases respectively, with 16 bases between them. CDR3 length: 12 residues. The CDR3 protein is CATEIRGSEQFF. The CDR3 DNA follows: TGTGCCACCGAGATCCGGGGGTCTGAGCAGTTCTTC.

In its sample, this clone was seen a few times. The genes are TRBV20-1 and TRBJ1-2; D uncertain. The germline CDR1 and CDR2 sequences are DFQATT and SNEGSKA (reference sequence). V gave up 3 bases and J gave up 2 bases, with 7 bases separating them. The CDR3 is made up of 12 amino acids. The DNA of the CDR3 is TGCAGTGCTAGTCAGGCAAACTATGGCTACACCTTC. Amino acids: CSASQANYGYTF.

This clone was detected a few times. This rearrangement joins TRBV13 to TRBJ1-2; D not resolved. V lost 5 bases to trimming and J lost 3 bases, with 13 bases between them. Looked up from germline, CDR1 is PRHDT and CDR2 is FYEKMQ (reference sequence). This CDR3 contains 14 residues. In nucleotides, the CDR3 is TGTGCCAGCAGCCTTTTAGGTGGAGACTATGGCTACACCTTC. Protein product: CASSLLGGDYGYTF. The full variable domain, rest sourced from reference TRBV13 and TRBJ1-2, is AAGVIQSPRHLIKEKRETATLKCYPIPRHDTVYWYQQGPGQDPQFLISFYEKMQSDKGSIPDRFSAQQFSDYHSELNMSSLELGDSALYFCASSLLGGDYGYTFGSGTRLTVV.

This clone was counted between two and nine times. The rearrangement links TRBV7-2 to TRBJ2-3; the match to TRBD2 covers 10 bases. This CDR3 contains 16 residues. V lost 3 bases and J lost 4; bases outside the gene matches: 7. Germline lookup yields CDR1 SGHTA and CDR2 FQGNSA. CDR3 nucleotides: TGTGCCAGCAGCTTGCTCTCTAGCGGGAGAGCAGATACGCAGTATTTT. This translates into CASSLLSSGRADTQYF.

This chain links TRBV9 with TRBJ2-3; 13 bases match TRBD2. Germline trimming cut 4 bases from V and 3 bases from J; bases unmatched to any gene: 2. Germline-derived CDR1 and CDR2 are SGDLS and YYNGEE. CDR3 length equals 15 residues. CDR3 in DNA: TGTGCCAGCAGCCCACTAGCGGGGGGGACAGATACGCAGTATTTT. It yields the protein CASSPLAGGTDTQYF.

The chain joins TRBV19 to TRBJ1-1, with D perhaps TRBD1 (5 bases). Germline CDR1 LNHDA, CDR2 SQIVND (reference sequence). The CDR3 is 15 residues long. The V and J ends lost 6 bases and 0 bases respectively, with 14 bases between them. The CDR3 here is CASRATAALNTEAFF. CDR3 sequence (DNA): TGTGCCAGTAGGGCGACAGCCGCCTTGAACACTGAAGCTTTCTTT.

In its sample, this clone was seen a few times. V is TRBV28 and J is TRBJ1-1; no firm D call. The V and J ends lost 2 bases and 0 bases respectively, with 19 bases between them. This CDR3 is 18 amino acids long. Germline CDR1 reads MDHEN; CDR2 reads SYDVKM. CDR3 protein: CASSLMAIARILNTEAFF. The CDR3 DNA reads TGTGCCAGCAGTTTAATGGCTATAGCGAGAATTCTGAACACTGAAGCTTTCTTT.

The J gene is TRBJ2-7, the V gene TRBV5-1, with D possibly matching TRBD2 (5 bases). V was pared by 2 bases and J by 7 bases, with 16 bases between. Germline V gives CDR1 SGHRS, CDR2 YFSETQ. The CDR3 loop spans 14 amino acids. The CDR3 sequence is CASSFGGEMREQYF. In DNA, the CDR3 is TGCGCCAGCAGCTTTGGTGGGGAGATGAGGGAGCAGTACTTC.

The chain combines TRBV28 with TRBJ1-2; TRBD1 is a possible D gene (5 bases). This CDR3 is built from 12 residues. Germline lookup yields CDR1 MDHEN and CDR2 SYDVKM. V gave up 5 bases and J gave up 1 base, with 5 bases separating them. The CDR3 nucleotides read TGTGCCAGCAGTCAGGGTAACTATGGCTACACCTTC. Translation gives CASSQGNYGYTF.

The J gene is TRBJ1-1, the V gene TRBV29-1, with 10 bases that match TRBD1. The CDR3 runs 14 residues. The germline V gene encodes CDR1 SQVTM and CDR2 ANQGSEA. The J segment lost 5 bases and the V segment lost 4 bases, leaving 7 bases of the junction unmatched. CDR3 residues: CSVVTSGQGTEAFF. Written as DNA, the CDR3 is TGCAGCGTTGTCACATCGGGACAGGGGACTGAAGCTTTCTTT.

The rearrangement uses TRBV5-1 and TRBJ2-3; weak D call: TRBD2 (7 bases). Germline V gene data show CDR1 as SGHRS and CDR2 as YFSETQ. The length of the CDR3 is 14 residues. V lost 4 bases and J lost 4, with 13 bases in between. CDR3 nucleotides: TGCGCCAGCAGCCGCGGCGGGGGCTCAGATACGCAGTATTTT. It is translated as CASSRGGGSDTQYF.

The V gene is TRBV5-4, the J gene TRBJ1-5; TRBD1 aligns across 12 bases. Unmatched junction bases numbered 8, after V lost 4 bases and J lost 6 bases. Germline V gives CDR1 SGHNT, CDR2 YYREEE (reference sequence). CDR3 length: 16 amino acids. The DNA of the CDR3 is TGTGCCAGCAGCATAACCGGGACAGGGGGCGGTCAGCCCCAGCATTTT. Residues: CASSITGTGGGQPQHF.

The V gene is TRBV28, the J gene TRBJ2-7; tentatively, D is TRBD1 (5 bases). The germline V and J ends were trimmed by 6 bases and 6 bases, with 9 bases remaining between them. Per the germline V gene, CDR1 is MDHEN and CDR2 is SYDVKM. This CDR3 has 11 residues. The CDR3: CASRRTTEQYF. The CDR3 DNA reads as TGTGCCAGCAGGAGGACAACCGAGCAGTACTTC.

This chain links TRBV9 with TRBJ1-1; 10 bases align to TRBD1. This CDR3 spans 14 amino acids. Germline assignment: CDR1 SGDLS and CDR2 YYNGEE. V dropped 2 bases and J dropped 3; count of bases not matched to a gene: 1. The CDR3 spells CASSVDRGHTEAFF. DNA for the CDR3: TGTGCCAGCAGCGTTGACAGGGGGCACACTGAAGCTTTCTTT.

The chain uses TRBV9 and TRBJ2-3, with D maybe TRBD2 (7 bases). The CDR3 spans 14 residues. In germline, CDR1 is SGDLS, CDR2 YYNGEE. V dropped 4 bases and J dropped 3 bases, with 12 bases sitting between them. The CDR3 here is CASSRGGATDTQYF. The CDR3 DNA reads as TGTGCCAGCAGCAGAGGGGGGGCGACAGATACGCAGTATTTT.

The rearrangement joins TRBV27 to TRBJ2-3; TRBD2 agrees at 8 bases. The CDR3 runs 16 residues. Germline V gene sequence: CDR1 MNHEY, CDR2 SMNVEV (reference sequence). V lost 4 bases and J lost 8; bases outside the gene matches: 14. The DNA of the CDR3 is TGTGCCAGCAGTTCCCCAAAGGGACTAGTGCAGGCTACGCAGTATTTT. Translation: CASSSPKGLVQATQYF.

Only one count was recorded for this clone. CDR3 sequence reads: CASSPSGRVGDTQYF. The CDR3 DNA is TGCGCCAGCAGTCCCTCTGGGAGGGTAGGAGATACGCAGTATTTT. The rearrangement links TRBV10-1 to TRBJ2-3; 7 bases match TRBD2. V dropped 5 bases and J dropped 5; count of bases not matched to a gene: 10. CDR1 WNHNN and CDR2 SYGVQD come from the germline V gene (reference sequence). The CDR3 is made up of 15 amino acids.

A few counts support this clone. The rearrangement links TRBV5-1 to TRBJ1-2; TRBD1 matches 10 bases. V lost 3 bases and J lost 2; bases outside the gene matches: 4. The germline CDR1 and CDR2 sequences are SGHRS and YFSETQ. There are 15 residues in the CDR3. The CDR3 loop is CASSWQGQGNYGYTF. The DNA for the CDR3 is TGCGCCAGCAGCTGGCAGGGACAGGGGAACTATGGCTACACCTTC.